One sample yielded the 27 T cell receptor beta chains listed below, sequenced in a study of T cell repertoires in cytomegalovirus infection. TCRdb re-derived calls from the reads in MiXCR, one entry per CDR3 protein. Among 150,000 to 200,000 distinct CDR3 sequences listed, roughly a fifth were seen once. The material sequenced was PBMCs. These receptors originate from a human donor in good health (CMV status not recorded). Some clones in this sample may be carry-over from other donors' samples.

V and J are TRBV6-5 and TRBJ1-5; no clear D gene. This CDR3 comprises 16 residues. Germline lookup yields CDR1 MNHEY and CDR2 SVGAGI. Between the trimmed V and J ends, which lost 5 bases and 2 bases, there was a span of 16 bases. The CDR3 coding sequence is TGTGCCAGCAGTAGGGCGGGGATGGCCGGCAATCAGCCCCAGCATTTT. This translates into CASSRAGMAGNQPQHF.

The chain combines TRBV6-2 or TRBV6-3 with TRBJ2-7; maybe TRBD1 (6 bases). V was cut by 4 bases and J by 0 bases, with 10 bases left in between. The germline gives CDR1 MNHEY, CDR2 SVGEGT. There are 14 residues in the CDR3. The CDR3 DNA reads TGTGCCAGCAGTTGGACAGCCCGCTCCTACGAGCAGTACTTC. It encodes CASSWTARSYEQYF.

Ten or more counts support this clonotype. The chain carries TRBV20-1 and TRBJ2-1; the match to TRBD2 covers 11 bases. The trim removed 1 base at V and 8 bases at J, leaving 19 bases unmatched. CDR1 DFQATT and CDR2 SNEGSKA come from the germline V gene (reference sequence). The CDR3 extends over 19 amino acids. DNA of the CDR3: TGCAGTGCTAGAGCCGATAATACAACTAGCGGGGGTGTGACGGATGAGCAGTTCTTC. This sequence encodes CSARADNTTSGGVTDEQFF.

This clonotype was found many times. This chain connects TRBV7-3 to TRBJ2-5, with a tentative D call TRBD2 (6 bases). Germline V gives CDR1 SGHTA, CDR2 FQGTGA. The CDR3 contains 13 residues. Trimming removed 4 bases at V and 5 bases at J, with 11 bases between. DNA for the CDR3: TGTGCCAGCAGCTCTGGGGGGTGGGAGACCCAGTACTTC. Its protein product is CASSSGGWETQYF.

This CDR3 is CAWSAQGYEQYF. For the CDR3, the DNA is TGTGCCTGGAGTGCGCAGGGTTACGAGCAGTACTTC. The chain couples TRBV30 to TRBJ2-7, with D maybe TRBD1 (5 bases). Germline V gene lookup returns CDR1 GTSNPN and CDR2 SVGIG (reference sequence). This CDR3 spans 12 amino acids. V lost 1 base and J 4 bases, leaving 8 bases between the germline ends.

The chain links TRBV20-1 to TRBJ2-1; 11 bases agree with TRBD2. The CDR3 covers 15 residues. V trimming: 3 bases; J trimming: 5 bases; junction bases outside the gene matches: 6. Per germline, CDR1 DFQATT and CDR2 SNEGSKA (reference sequence). The CDR3 nucleotides read TGCAGTGCTAGGGGTATAGCGGGAGGGGACAATGAGCAGTTCTTC. This codes for CSARGIAGGDNEQFF.

The rearrangement links TRBV11-2 to TRBJ2-3, with D unresolved. V lost 3 bases, J lost 6 bases, and 7 bases lay in between. CDR3 length equals 12 residues. From germline, CDR1 is SGHAT and CDR2 FQNNGV. CDR3 in amino acids: CASSFAWDTQYF. As DNA, the CDR3 is TGTGCCAGCAGCTTCGCGTGGGATACGCAGTATTTT. Based on the CDR3 plus reference TRBV11-2 and TRBJ2-3, the full variable domain is EAGVAQSPRYKIIEKRQSVAFWCNPISGHATLYWYQQILGQGPKLLIQFQNNGVVDDSQLPKDRFSAERLKGVDSTLKIQPAKLEDSAVYLCASSFAWDTQYFGPGTRLTVL.

A single count supports this clonotype. This may be a read error, as it is one base from a much larger clone. This is likely a read error, given that the CDR3 carries no conserved phenylalanine or tryptophan at its end. The chain combines TRBV7-3 with TRBJ2-1; 15 bases are shared with TRBD2. The CDR3 has 17 residues. Per the germline V gene, CDR1 is SGHTA and CDR2 is FQGTGA. V trimming: 4 bases; J trimming: 2 bases; junction bases outside the gene matches: 3. This CDR3 is CASSSGLAGGPYNEQFL. The CDR3 DNA reads as TGTGCCAGCAGCTCGGGACTAGCGGGGGGCCCCTACAATGAGCAGTTCCTC.

This clonotype was found a few times. The rearrangement uses TRBV20-1 and TRBJ2-5; 7 bases line up with TRBD1. V trimming: 3 bases; J trimming: 2 bases; junction bases outside the gene matches: 9. The germline gives CDR1 DFQATT, CDR2 SNEGSKA (reference sequence). The CDR3 is 15 amino acids. CDR3 protein: CSASPAGRGQETQYF. The CDR3 DNA reads as TGCAGTGCTAGTCCGGCAGGCAGGGGGCAAGAGACCCAGTACTTC.

This clonotype occurred a few times. V gene TRBV12-3 or TRBV12-4 combines with J gene TRBJ1-1, with D possibly being TRBD1 (6 bases). The CDR3 has 18 residues. Trimming left V 4 bases short and J 1 base short, with 22 bases between. The CDR3 is CASSSPSGGLGANTEAFF. The CDR3 DNA is TGTGCCAGCAGTTCCCCCTCCGGGGGGCTTGGGGCGAACACTGAAGCTTTCTTT.

The CDR3 reads CASSSGVTNEQFF. The DNA of the CDR3 is TGTGCCAGCAGCTCAGGGGTTACGAATGAGCAGTTCTTC. V gene TRBV5-6 combines with J gene TRBJ2-1, with a tentative D call TRBD1 (6 bases). The CDR3 sequence is 13 residues long. Germline V gene data show CDR1 as SGHDT and CDR2 as YYEEEE. The germline V and J ends were trimmed by 3 bases and 7 bases, with 11 bases remaining between them.

This clonotype was found a few times. V gene TRBV20-1 combines with J gene TRBJ2-3, with TRBD2 matching 7 bases. V lost 3 bases and J lost 4; bases outside the gene matches: 7. The CDR3 consists of 14 residues. The germline gives CDR1 DFQATT, CDR2 SNEGSKA (reference sequence). DNA of the CDR3: TGCAGTGCTAGTCTTGCGGGAGCCCCAGATACGCAGTATTTT. It specifies CSASLAGAPDTQYF.

The J gene is TRBJ2-1, the V gene TRBV7-9, with D perhaps TRBD1 or TRBD2 (6 bases each). Trimming pared 5 bases from V and 2 bases from J, leaving 31 bases between. There are 21 residues in the CDR3. Germline V CDR1 and CDR2: SEHNR, FQNEAQ (reference sequence). The chain's CDR3 is CASSPARGSGSLWRAYNEQFF. CDR3 DNA: TGTGCCAGCAGCCCGGCCAGGGGTAGCGGCTCTCTATGGCGGGCCTACAATGAGCAGTTCTTC.

The chain's CDR3 is CASSLQGGGQPQHF. In nucleotides, the CDR3 is TGTGCCAGCAGTTTACAGGGAGGCGGTCAGCCCCAGCATTTT. The J gene is TRBJ1-5, the V gene TRBV12-3 or TRBV12-4, with D tentatively TRBD1 (5 bases). The CDR3 has 14 residues. Trimming removed 2 bases at V and 6 bases at J, with 11 bases between.

This clonotype showed up just a few times. The chain is built from TRBV19 and TRBJ1-4; tentatively, D is TRBD1 (5 bases). Per the germline V gene, CDR1 is LNHDA and CDR2 is SQIVND (reference sequence). The ends were cut back, 7 bases at V and 0 bases at J, with 15 bases in the middle. The length of the CDR3 is 16 residues. CDR3 sequence: CASTPRRETTNEKLFF. The CDR3 region has the DNA TGTGCCAGTACCCCCCGCAGGGAGACAACTAATGAAAAACTGTTTTTT.

On this clonotype itself: A junction end diverges from the germline sequence, so it may reflect a read error. The chain combines TRBV4-1 with TRBJ1-1; D not resolved. The germline CDR1 and CDR2 sequences are MGHRA and YSYEKL. The CDR3 extends over 15 amino acids. The CDR3 DNA reads TGTGCCAGCAGCCAAGTGTCAAGCGCAGCTGTTGAAGCTTTCTTT. Protein sequence: CASSQVSSAAVEAFF.

This chain joins TRBV19 and TRBJ2-1; 8 bases map to TRBD2. Germline lookup yields CDR1 LNHDA and CDR2 SQIVND (reference sequence). With V trimmed by 5 bases and J by 6 bases, 6 bases remained unmatched. The CDR3 length is 14 residues. The CDR3 is CASSASGGFNEQFF. The DNA of the CDR3 is TGTGCCAGTAGTGCGAGCGGGGGATTCAATGAGCAGTTCTTC. The full variable domain, in which reference TRBV19 and TRBJ2-1 provide the parts outside the CDR3, is DGGITQSPKYLFRKEGQNVTLSCEQNLNHDAMYWYRQDPGQGLRLIYYSQIVNDFQKGDIAEGYSVSREKKESFPLTVTSAQKNPTAFYLCASSASGGFNEQFFGPGTRLTVL.

V usage is TRBV6-2 or TRBV6-3 and J usage is TRBJ1-1, with D unclear. Germline values: CDR1 MNHEY, CDR2 SVGEGT. Deletions cut 5 bases from V and 4 bases from J, with 20 bases between. This CDR3 region has 16 residues. The chain's CDR3 is CASSGPFRRVGTEAFF. CDR3 DNA: TGTGCCAGCAGTGGACCCTTCAGGCGAGTTGGCACTGAAGCTTTCTTT.

Only a few counts were recorded for this clonotype. The chain carries TRBV6-1 and TRBJ2-1; 10 positions match TRBD1. After removal of 5 bases from V and 4 bases from J, the junction contained 8 bases not matched to a gene. CDR3 length: 16 residues. From germline, CDR1 is MNHNS and CDR2 SASEGT. The CDR3 loop reads CASSSLTGGAYNEQFF. The CDR3 nucleotides are TGTGCCAGCAGTTCCTTGACAGGGGGCGCTTACAATGAGCAGTTCTTC.

This clonotype was observed a few times. The V gene is TRBV6-2 or TRBV6-3, the J gene TRBJ2-7; D not certain. The germline V gene encodes CDR1 MNHEY and CDR2 SVGEGT. V was clipped by 6 bases and J by 0 bases, with 3 bases between them. The CDR3 has 11 residues. The CDR3 nucleotides read TGTGCCAGCAGGATCTCCTACGAGCAGTACTTC. Protein: CASRISYEQYF.

This clonotype was seen ten or more times. This chain joins TRBV7-2 and TRBJ2-1; 8 bases line up with TRBD2. J was trimmed by 3 bases and V by 4 bases; bases with no gene match: 2. The CDR3 is 14 residues long. Per the germline V gene, CDR1 is SGHTA and CDR2 is FQGNSA. The CDR3 loop is CASSSSGGYNEQFF. In DNA form, the CDR3 reads TGTGCCAGCAGCTCAAGCGGGGGCTACAATGAGCAGTTCTTC.

This clonotype was detected many times. Here the CDR3 reads CASLREIPYEQYF. The DNA of the CDR3 is TGTGCCAGCTTACGGGAGATCCCCTACGAGCAGTACTTC. This chain links TRBV28 with TRBJ2-7, with a tentative D call TRBD2 (6 bases). This CDR3 comprises 13 residues. Per germline, CDR1 MDHEN and CDR2 SYDVKM. V lost 8 bases and J lost 2, with 13 bases in between.

In this sample, this clonotype turned up a few times. The CDR3 coding sequence is TGCAGCGGAGCCGGGACTAGCTCGGATGAGCAGTTCTTC. Its translation: CSGAGTSSDEQFF. The chain joins TRBV29-1 to TRBJ2-1; 9 bases align to TRBD2. V lost 7 bases to trimming and J lost 8 bases; unmatched junction nucleotides: 9. The CDR3 is 13 amino acids. Germline loops: CDR1 SQVTM, CDR2 ANQGSEA.

This clonotype was seen many times. The chain combines TRBV7-2 with TRBJ1-6; maybe TRBD1 (6 bases). Trimming shortened V by 2 bases and J by 7 bases, and 15 bases separated the two germline ends. Germline CDR1 SGHTA, CDR2 FQGNSA. The CDR3 runs to 16 residues. CDR3: CASSLSFRQENSPLHF. The CDR3 coding sequence is TGTGCCAGCAGCTTATCGTTCAGACAGGAGAATTCACCCCTCCACTTT.

This clonotype was picked up many times. The rearrangement links TRBV12-3 or TRBV12-4 to TRBJ1-5, with a weak D call TRBD1 (6 bases). Trimming removed 1 base at V and 6 bases at J, with 13 bases between. The CDR3 consists of 15 residues. The DNA of the CDR3 is TGTGCCAGCAGTTTAGGGGAGGCAGGGGTTCAGCCCCAGCATTTT. The encoded protein is CASSLGEAGVQPQHF.

As regards this clonotype: The DNA is omitted, as the CDR3 cannot be located on it reliably, and the CDR3 follows TCRdb's listing. The V and J genes are TRBV11-2 and TRBJ1-2; TRBD1 is the table's D call, not checked against the DNA. The CDR3 adds up to 14 amino acids, both ends counted. Germline V gene sequence: CDR1 SGHAT, CDR2 FQNNGV. CDR3 sequence reads: CASSFGPGPYGYTF.

The genes are TRBV11-2 and TRBJ2-3; 7 bases line up with TRBD1. Losses at the gene ends were 3 bases for V and 4 bases for J; bases not matched to a gene: 13. The CDR3 sequence is 17 residues long. Per the germline V gene, CDR1 is SGHAT and CDR2 is FQNNGV. The CDR3 DNA follows: TGTGCCAGCAGCTTTTCAGGTGTGACAGGGTACCCAGATACGCAGTATTTT. Translation: CASSFSGVTGYPDTQYF. Complete variable domain (other parts from reference TRBV11-2 and TRBJ2-3): EAGVAQSPRYKIIEKRQSVAFWCNPISGHATLYWYQQILGQGPKLLIQFQNNGVVDDSQLPKDRFSAERLKGVDSTLKIQPAKLEDSAVYLCASSFSGVTGYPDTQYFGPGTRLTVL.